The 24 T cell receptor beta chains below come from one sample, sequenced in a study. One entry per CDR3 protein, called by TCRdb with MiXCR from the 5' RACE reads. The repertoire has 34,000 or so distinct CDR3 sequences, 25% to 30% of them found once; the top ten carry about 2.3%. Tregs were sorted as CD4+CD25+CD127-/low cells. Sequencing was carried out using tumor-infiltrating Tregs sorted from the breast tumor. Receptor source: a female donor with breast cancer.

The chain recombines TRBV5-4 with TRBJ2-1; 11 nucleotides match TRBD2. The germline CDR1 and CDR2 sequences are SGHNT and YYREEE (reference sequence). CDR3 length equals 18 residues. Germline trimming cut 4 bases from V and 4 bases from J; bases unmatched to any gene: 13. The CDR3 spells CASSGTPLAGGVYNEQFF. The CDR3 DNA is TGTGCCAGCAGCGGGACACCCTTAGCGGGAGGGGTTTACAATGAGCAGTTCTTC.

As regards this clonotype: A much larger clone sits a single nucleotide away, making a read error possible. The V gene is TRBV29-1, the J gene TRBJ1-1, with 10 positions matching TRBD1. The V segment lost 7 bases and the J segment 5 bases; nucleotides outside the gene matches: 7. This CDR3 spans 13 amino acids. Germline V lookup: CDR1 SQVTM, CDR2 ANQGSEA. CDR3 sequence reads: CSAGQGQGTEAFF. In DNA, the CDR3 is TGCAGCGCTGGACAGGGACAGGGGACTGAAGCTTTCTTT.

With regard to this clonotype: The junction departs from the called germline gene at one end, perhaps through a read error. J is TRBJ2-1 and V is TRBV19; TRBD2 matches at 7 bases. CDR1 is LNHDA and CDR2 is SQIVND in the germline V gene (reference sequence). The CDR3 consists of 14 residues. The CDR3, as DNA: TGTGCCAGTACCCCAAGCGGGGCACTCAATGGGCAGTTCTTC. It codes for CASTPSGALNGQFF.

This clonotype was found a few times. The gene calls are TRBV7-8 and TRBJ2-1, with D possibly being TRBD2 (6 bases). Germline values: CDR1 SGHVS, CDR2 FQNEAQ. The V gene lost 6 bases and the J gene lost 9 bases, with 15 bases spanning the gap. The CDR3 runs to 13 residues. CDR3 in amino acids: CASSSRLVGEQFF. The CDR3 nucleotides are TGTGCCAGCAGTTCCCGACTAGTGGGTGAGCAGTTCTTC.

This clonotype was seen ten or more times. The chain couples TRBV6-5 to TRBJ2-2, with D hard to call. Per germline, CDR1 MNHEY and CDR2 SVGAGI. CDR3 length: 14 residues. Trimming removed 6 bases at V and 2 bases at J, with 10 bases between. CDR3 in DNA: TGTGCCAGCAGCCCCGACGGAAACACCGGGGAGCTGTTTTTT. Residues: CASSPDGNTGELFF.

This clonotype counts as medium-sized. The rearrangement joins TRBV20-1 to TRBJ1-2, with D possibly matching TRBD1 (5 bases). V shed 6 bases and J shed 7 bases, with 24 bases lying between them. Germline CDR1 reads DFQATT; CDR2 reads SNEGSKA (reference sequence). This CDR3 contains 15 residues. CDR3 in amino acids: CSANRDRDIPFGYTF. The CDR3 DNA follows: TGCAGTGCCAACCGGGACCGCGACATCCCCTTTGGCTACACCTTC.

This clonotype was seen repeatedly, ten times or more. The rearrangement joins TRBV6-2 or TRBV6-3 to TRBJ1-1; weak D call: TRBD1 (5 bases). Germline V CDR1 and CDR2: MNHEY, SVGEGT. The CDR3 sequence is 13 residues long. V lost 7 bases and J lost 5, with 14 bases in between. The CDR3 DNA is TGTGCCAGCACCCCCGCGGGGCTAACTGAAGCTTTCTTT. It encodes CASTPAGLTEAFF.

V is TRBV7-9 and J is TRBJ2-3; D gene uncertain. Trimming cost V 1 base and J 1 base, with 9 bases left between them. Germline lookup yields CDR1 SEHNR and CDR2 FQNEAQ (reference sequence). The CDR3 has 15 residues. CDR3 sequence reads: CASSLGLVCTDTQYF. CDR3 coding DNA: TGTGCCAGCAGCTTAGGACTGGTCTGCACAGATACGCAGTATTTT.

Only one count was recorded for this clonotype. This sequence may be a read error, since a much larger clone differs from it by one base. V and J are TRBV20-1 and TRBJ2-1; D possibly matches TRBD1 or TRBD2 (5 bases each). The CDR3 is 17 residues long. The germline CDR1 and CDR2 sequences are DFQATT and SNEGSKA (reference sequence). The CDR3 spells CGASPYLRGPSYNEQFF. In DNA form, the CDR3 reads TGCGGTGCTAGTCCCTACTTAAGGGGACCCTCCTACAATGAGCAGTTCTTC.

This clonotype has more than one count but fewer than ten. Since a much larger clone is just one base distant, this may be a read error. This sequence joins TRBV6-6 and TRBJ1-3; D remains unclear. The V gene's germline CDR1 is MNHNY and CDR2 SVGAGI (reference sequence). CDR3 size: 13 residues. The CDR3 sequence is CASSYERGNAIYF. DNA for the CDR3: TGTGCCAGCAGTTACGAAAGAGGAAACGCCATATATTTT.

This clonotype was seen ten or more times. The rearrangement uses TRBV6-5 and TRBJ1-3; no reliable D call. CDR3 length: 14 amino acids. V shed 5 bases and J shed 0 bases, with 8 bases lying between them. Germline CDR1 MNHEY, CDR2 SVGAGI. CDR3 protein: CASSAGFSGNTIYF. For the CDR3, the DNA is TGTGCCAGCAGTGCAGGATTCTCTGGAAACACCATATATTTT.

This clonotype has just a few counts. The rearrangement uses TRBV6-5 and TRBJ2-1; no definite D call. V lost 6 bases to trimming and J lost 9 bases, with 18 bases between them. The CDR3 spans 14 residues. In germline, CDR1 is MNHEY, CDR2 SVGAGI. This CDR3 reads CASRRTDLYSEQFF. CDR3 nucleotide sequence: TGTGCCAGCAGAAGGACCGACCTTTACTCTGAGCAGTTCTTC.

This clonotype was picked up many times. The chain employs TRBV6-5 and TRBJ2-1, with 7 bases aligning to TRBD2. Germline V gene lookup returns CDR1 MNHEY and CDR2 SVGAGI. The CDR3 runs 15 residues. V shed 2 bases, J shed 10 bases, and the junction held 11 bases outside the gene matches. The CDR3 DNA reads TGTGCCAGCAGTTACGCGGGAGTCGGCGTAGGGGAGCAGTTCTTC. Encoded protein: CASSYAGVGVGEQFF.

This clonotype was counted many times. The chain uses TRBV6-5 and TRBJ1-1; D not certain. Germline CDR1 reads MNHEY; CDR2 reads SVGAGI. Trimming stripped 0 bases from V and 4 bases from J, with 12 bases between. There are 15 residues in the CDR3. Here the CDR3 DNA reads TGTGCCAGCAGTTACTCGACGGCGGGGAGCACTGAAGCTTTCTTT. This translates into CASSYSTAGSTEAFF.

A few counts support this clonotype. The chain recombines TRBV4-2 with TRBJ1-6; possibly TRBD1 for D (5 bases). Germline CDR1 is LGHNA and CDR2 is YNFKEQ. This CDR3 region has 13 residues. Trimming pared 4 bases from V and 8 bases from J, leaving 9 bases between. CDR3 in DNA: TGTGCCAGCAGCCGAAGAGGGGATTCACCCCTCCACTTT. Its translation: CASSRRGDSPLHF.

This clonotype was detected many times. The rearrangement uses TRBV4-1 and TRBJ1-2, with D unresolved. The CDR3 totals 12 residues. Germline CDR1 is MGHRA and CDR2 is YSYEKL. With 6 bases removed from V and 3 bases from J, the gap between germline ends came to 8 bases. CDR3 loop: CASRGGYYGYTF. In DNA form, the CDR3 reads TGCGCCAGCAGAGGAGGCTACTATGGCTACACCTTC.

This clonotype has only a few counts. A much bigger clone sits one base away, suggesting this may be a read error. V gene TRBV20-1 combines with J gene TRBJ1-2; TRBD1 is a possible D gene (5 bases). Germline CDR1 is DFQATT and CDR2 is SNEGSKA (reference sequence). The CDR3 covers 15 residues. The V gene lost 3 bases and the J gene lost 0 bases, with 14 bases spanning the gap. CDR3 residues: CSASRAVFANYGYTF. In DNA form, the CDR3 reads TGCAGTGCTAGCAGGGCTGTTTTTGCTAACTATGGCTACACCTTC.

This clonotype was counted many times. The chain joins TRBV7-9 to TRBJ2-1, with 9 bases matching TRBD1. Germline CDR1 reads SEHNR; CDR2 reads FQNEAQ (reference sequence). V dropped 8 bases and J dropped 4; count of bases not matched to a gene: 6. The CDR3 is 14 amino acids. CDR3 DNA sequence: TGTGCCAGCGCACGGACAGGGGTATACAATGAGCAGTTCTTC. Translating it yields CASARTGVYNEQFF. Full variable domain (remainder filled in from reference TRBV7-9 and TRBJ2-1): DTGVSQNPRHKITKRGQNVTFRCDPISEHNRLYWYRQTLGQGPEFLTYFQNEAQLEKSRLLSDRFSAERPKGSFSTLEIQRTEQGDSAMYLCASARTGVYNEQFFGPGTRLTVL.

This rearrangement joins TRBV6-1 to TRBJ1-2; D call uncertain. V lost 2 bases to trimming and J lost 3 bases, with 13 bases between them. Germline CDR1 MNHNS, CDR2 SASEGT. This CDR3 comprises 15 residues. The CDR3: CASSEQRPRDYGYTF. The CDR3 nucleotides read TGTGCCAGCAGTGAACAGCGCCCGAGGGACTATGGCTACACCTTC.

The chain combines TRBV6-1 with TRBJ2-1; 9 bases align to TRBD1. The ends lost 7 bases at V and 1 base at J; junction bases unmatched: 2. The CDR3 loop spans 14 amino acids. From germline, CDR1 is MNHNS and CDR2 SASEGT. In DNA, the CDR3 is TGTGCCAGCAAGGGGACAGGGTCCTACAATGAGCAGTTCTTC. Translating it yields CASKGTGSYNEQFF.

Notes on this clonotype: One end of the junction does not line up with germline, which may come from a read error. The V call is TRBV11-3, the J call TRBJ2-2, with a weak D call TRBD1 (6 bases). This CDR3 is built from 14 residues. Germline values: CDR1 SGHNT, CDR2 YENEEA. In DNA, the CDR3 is TGCGCCAGCAGCTTGGTAGAGGGGGCCGGGGAGCTGTTTTTT. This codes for CASSLVEGAGELFF.

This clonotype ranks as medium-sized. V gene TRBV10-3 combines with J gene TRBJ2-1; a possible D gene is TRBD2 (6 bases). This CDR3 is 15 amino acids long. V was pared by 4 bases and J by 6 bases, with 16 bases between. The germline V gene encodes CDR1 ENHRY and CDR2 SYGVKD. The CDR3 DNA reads TGTGCCATCAGTGGGTTCGGAGGGATAGGCAATGAGCAGTTCTTC. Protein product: CAISGFGGIGNEQFF.

This CDR3 is CASSADGVYGYTF. CDR3 DNA: TGCGCCAGCAGCGCGGACGGCGTCTATGGCTACACCTTC. The chain joins TRBV5-1 to TRBJ1-2; D gene unclear. The V end lost 4 bases, the J end lost 4 bases, and 11 bases lay between the germline ends. Germline-derived CDR1 and CDR2 are SGHRS and YFSETQ. The CDR3 extends over 13 amino acids.

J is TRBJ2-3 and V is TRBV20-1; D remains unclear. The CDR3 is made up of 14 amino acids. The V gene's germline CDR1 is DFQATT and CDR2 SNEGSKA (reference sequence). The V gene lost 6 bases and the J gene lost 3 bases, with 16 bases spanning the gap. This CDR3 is CSAPRDFGTDTQYF. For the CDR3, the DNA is TGCAGTGCACCTCGCGATTTCGGGACAGATACGCAGTATTTT.